This passage covers 28 T cell receptor beta chains from one sample sequenced in a study of cytomegalovirus exposure and HLA in healthy donors. Primers: 60 Vbeta forward and 13 Jbeta reverse. TCRdb keeps only in-frame clones here, not all; method: immunoSEQ multiplex PCR. Of about 220,000 clones detected, around 75% appear once; the ten largest clones hold roughly 2%. Sequencing input: PBMCs. The receptor source for this set is a woman aged 25-40 years in good health and CMV-seronegative.

This clone was counted once. The chain uses TRBV16 and TRBJ2-3; the D gene is possibly TRBD1 (6 bases). Germline V lookup: CDR1 KGHSY, CDR2 FQNENV. This CDR3 contains 15 residues. The V gene lost 4 bases and the J gene lost 0 bases, with 11 bases spanning the gap. CDR3 sequence (DNA): TGTGCCAGCAGCCCGAGGGACATTAGCACAGATACGCAGTATTTT. Its protein product is CASSPRDISTDTQYF.

V and J are TRBV9 and TRBJ1-6, with D perhaps TRBD1 (6 bases). Germline CDR1 is SGDLS and CDR2 is YYNGEE. This CDR3 has 16 residues. V lost 0 bases to trimming and J lost 2 bases, with 9 bases between them. In DNA, the CDR3 is TGTGCCAGCAGCGTAGAGGGGGATCCCTATAATTCACCCCTCCACTTT. This translates into CASSVEGDPYNSPLHF.

Here the CDR3 DNA reads TGTGCCAGCAGTGACCCGACAGGCTCCTACGAGCAGTACTTC. This translates into CASSDPTGSYEQYF. The gene calls are TRBV6-1 and TRBJ2-7; D perhaps matches TRBD1 (6 bases). Germline CDR1 reads MNHNS; CDR2 reads SASEGT. The CDR3 sequence is 14 residues long. The V end was cut by 3 bases, the J end by 0 bases, with 9 bases between.

This sequence joins TRBV5-6 and TRBJ2-2; TRBD2 is a possible D gene (6 bases). The ends were cut back, 4 bases at V and 2 bases at J, with 9 bases in the middle. CDR1 and CDR2 from the germline V gene are SGHDT and YYEEEE. The CDR3 consists of 14 residues. DNA of the CDR3: TGTGCCAGCAGCCTGGGACTTAACACCGGGGAGCTGTTTTTT. Protein product: CASSLGLNTGELFF.

Concerning this clone: A junction end diverges from the germline sequence, so it may reflect a read error. The chain recombines TRBV19 with TRBJ2-3; the match to TRBD2 covers 9 bases. Germline V gene data show CDR1 as LNHDA and CDR2 as SQIVND (reference sequence). The CDR3 covers 16 residues. The DNA of the CDR3 is TGTGCCAGTAGCATAGGACTAGCGTGGGGCACAGATACGCAGTATTTT. It yields the protein CASSIGLAWGTDTQYF. Based on the CDR3 plus reference TRBV19 and TRBJ2-3, the full variable domain is DGGITQSPKYLFRKEGQNVTLSCEQNLNHDAMYWYRQDPGQGLRLIYYSQIVNDFQKGDIAEGYSVSREKKESFPLTVTSAQKNPTAFYLCASSIGLAWGTDTQYFGPGTRLTVL.

For the CDR3, the DNA is TGTGCCAGCAGTCGACAGGAGGATGAGCAGTTCTTC. Its translation: CASSRQEDEQFF. This chain uses TRBV6-5 with TRBJ2-1, with TRBD1 as a possible D gene (6 bases). The CDR3 sequence is 12 residues long. V lost 5 bases and J 8 bases, leaving 10 bases between the germline ends. Germline CDR1 reads MNHEY; CDR2 reads SVGAGI.

This clone was observed a single time. The DNA is left out, because the CDR3 cannot be placed on it with certainty; the CDR3 is given as TCRdb lists it. V gene TRBV21-1 combines with J gene TRBJ2-7; whether TRBD1, the table's D call, matches the DNA was not checked. TRBV21-1 constitutes a pseudogene. The CDR3 has 14 residues if both end residues are counted. The CDR3 spells CASWGTGSSYEQYF.

This chain links TRBV18 with TRBJ2-3; 7 bases fit TRBD2. The V segment lost 1 base and the J segment 8 bases; nucleotides outside the gene matches: 9. The CDR3 covers 15 residues. Germline CDR1 is KGHSH and CDR2 is LQKENI. The CDR3 is CASSPRLAGVGTQYF. DNA for the CDR3: TGTGCCAGCTCACCACGGTTGGCGGGAGTAGGTACGCAGTATTTT.

V and J are TRBV29-1 and TRBJ1-4; 7 bases are a match to TRBD1. This CDR3 is 12 amino acids long. Germline CDR1 is SQVTM and CDR2 is ANQGSEA. V gave up 3 bases and J gave up 7 bases; unmatched junction bases: 2. Here the CDR3 reads CSVDSGGEKLFF. The DNA of the CDR3 is TGCAGCGTTGATTCAGGGGGTGAAAAACTGTTTTTT.

J is TRBJ1-1 and V is TRBV5-6, with unresolved D. From germline, CDR1 is SGHDT and CDR2 YYEEEE. The CDR3 is 15 amino acids. V dropped 2 bases and J dropped 2 bases, with 13 bases sitting between them. DNA for the CDR3: TGTGCCAGCAGCTTAGTAGGCGGAACTAACACTGAAGCTTTCTTT. Translation gives CASSLVGGTNTEAFF.

This clone was recorded a few times. The chain is built from TRBV5-1 and TRBJ1-4; D remains unclear. Per the germline V gene, CDR1 is SGHRS and CDR2 is YFSETQ. Trimming stripped 0 bases from V and 7 bases from J, with 10 bases between. The CDR3 runs 14 residues. The DNA for the CDR3 is TGCGCCAGCAGCTTGGGTTCGGGAGGTGAAAAACTGTTTTTT. Translated, it gives CASSLGSGGEKLFF.

The chain links TRBV19 to TRBJ2-6, with 11 bases identical to TRBD1. The germline CDR1 and CDR2 sequences are LNHDA and SQIVND (reference sequence). The CDR3 length is 19 residues. The V and J ends lost 5 bases and 1 base, in that order; junction bases with no gene match: 10. CDR3 in DNA: TGTGCCAGTAGTTTCCGCCCCGGGACAGGGGGGTCTGGGGCCAACGTCCTGACTTTC. It is translated as CASSFRPGTGGSGANVLTF.

The chain combines TRBV7-3 with TRBJ2-5; D unresolved. V lost 5 bases, J lost 5 bases, and 15 bases lay in between. Germline lookup yields CDR1 SGHTA and CDR2 FQGTGA. This CDR3 has 14 residues. CDR3 sequence reads: CASSQIVTTETQYF. CDR3 bases: TGTGCCAGCAGCCAGATCGTCACTACCGAGACCCAGTACTTC.

This sequence joins TRBV7-2 and TRBJ2-3, with D hard to call. V lost 5 bases to trimming and J lost 1 base, with 10 bases between them. Germline V gene sequence: CDR1 SGHTA, CDR2 FQGNSA. The CDR3 has 14 amino acids. The CDR3 protein is CASSRSPGTDTQYF. In DNA, the CDR3 is TGTGCCAGCAGCCGGTCTCCCGGCACAGATACGCAGTATTTT.

V and J are TRBV5-6 and TRBJ1-5; maybe TRBD1 (5 bases). V was pared by 0 bases and J by 0 bases, with 7 bases between. The CDR3 consists of 15 residues. Germline lookup yields CDR1 SGHDT and CDR2 YYEEEE. Here the CDR3 reads CASSLGGGSNQPQHF. The CDR3 DNA is TGTGCCAGCAGCTTGGGGGGGGGTAGCAATCAGCCCCAGCATTTT.

This clone was picked up one time. The rearrangement links TRBV5-6 to TRBJ1-5; 8 nucleotides agree with TRBD1. This CDR3 region has 14 residues. With V trimmed by 7 bases and J by 3 bases, 6 bases remained unmatched. Germline CDR1 and CDR2: SGHDT and YYEEEE. The CDR3 bases are TGTGCCAGCGAGCGGACAGGGATCAATCAGCCCCAGCATTTT. Encoded protein: CASERTGINQPQHF.

The chain carries TRBV19 and TRBJ2-7, with TRBD1 matching over 11 bases. The CDR3 sequence is 15 residues long. The ends lost 3 bases at V and 5 bases at J; junction bases unmatched: 6. Germline V CDR1 and CDR2: LNHDA, SQIVND (reference sequence). Here the CDR3 reads CASSIRDRGFDEQYF. CDR3 bases: TGTGCCAGTAGTATCCGGGACAGGGGGTTCGACGAGCAGTACTTC.

The rearrangement joins TRBV30 to TRBJ1-2; TRBD1 matches 8 bases. Germline CDR1 GTSNPN, CDR2 SVGIG (reference sequence). CDR3 size: 15 residues. V dropped 1 base and J dropped 8; count of bases not matched to a gene: 12. DNA for the CDR3: TGTGCCTGGAGTGAGGCGGCAGGGGGCGTGGGAGGCTACACCTTC. Amino acids: CAWSEAAGGVGGYTF.

The CDR3 nucleotides are TGTGCCAGTAGTAAGGGGTACACAGATACGCAGTATTTT. Its translation is CASSKGYTDTQYF. The chain combines TRBV19 with TRBJ2-3, with a weak D call TRBD1 (5 bases). Per the germline V gene, CDR1 is LNHDA and CDR2 is SQIVND (reference sequence). CDR3 length: 13 residues. V was shortened by 4 bases and J by 2 bases, with 7 bases between the two germline ends. Drawing the rest from reference TRBV19 and TRBJ2-3, the complete variable domain is DGGITQSPKYLFRKEGQNVTLSCEQNLNHDAMYWYRQDPGQGLRLIYYSQIVNDFQKGDIAEGYSVSREKKESFPLTVTSAQKNPTAFYLCASSKGYTDTQYFGPGTRLTVL.

The genes are TRBV10-2 and TRBJ1-1, with a weak D call TRBD1 (5 bases). The germline gives CDR1 WSHSY, CDR2 SAAADI. Trimming shortened V by 3 bases and J by 1 base, and 12 bases separated the two germline ends. CDR3 length equals 15 residues. For the CDR3, the DNA is TGCGCCAGCAGTGAAAAAGACAGACAGAACACTGAAGCTTTCTTT. This encodes CASSEKDRQNTEAFF.

This clone has only a few counts. The chain employs TRBV5-1 and TRBJ1-1, with D possibly TRBD1 on 5 matching bases. This CDR3 contains 13 residues. V lost 4 bases and J 1 base, leaving 8 bases between the germline ends. Germline-derived CDR1 and CDR2 are SGHRS and YFSETQ. CDR3 nucleotide sequence: TGCGCCAGCAGCCGTGGACAGAACACTGAAGCTTTCTTT. Translating gives CASSRGQNTEAFF.

The chain is built from TRBV19 and TRBJ1-5; D not certain. The ends were cut back, 2 bases at V and 2 bases at J, with 7 bases in the middle. Germline V gene sequence: CDR1 LNHDA, CDR2 SQIVND (reference sequence). The CDR3 extends over 14 amino acids. The CDR3 DNA reads TGTGCCAGTAGTATACAGATGGGCAATCAGCCCCAGCATTTT. Its protein is CASSIQMGNQPQHF.

This chain joins TRBV7-9 and TRBJ1-6; D is unresolved. Germline CDR1 reads SEHNR; CDR2 reads FQNEAQ (reference sequence). V was shortened by 0 bases and J by 6 bases, with 12 bases between the two germline ends. The CDR3 length is 16 residues. Here the CDR3 reads CASSLAVGDPNSPLHF. CDR3 sequence (DNA): TGTGCCAGCAGCTTAGCGGTGGGAGATCCTAATTCACCCCTCCACTTT.

The chain employs TRBV7-8 and TRBJ2-1, with TRBD2 matching over 9 bases. There are 14 residues in the CDR3. CDR1 is SGHVS and CDR2 is FQNEAQ in the germline V gene. V trimming: 6 bases; J trimming: 6 bases; junction bases outside the gene matches: 6. The DNA for the CDR3 is TGTGCCAGCAGGCGGGGGGGCCAGGGCAATGAGCAGTTCTTC. Translation: CASRRGGQGNEQFF.

The rearrangement joins TRBV10-3 to TRBJ1-1, with 8 bases aligning to TRBD1. CDR1 and CDR2 (germline): ENHRY, SYGVKD. The CDR3 is 18 amino acids. Unmatched junction bases numbered 12, after V lost 0 bases and J lost 3 bases. The CDR3 reads CAISESLEYRGADTEAFF. The CDR3 nucleotides are TGTGCCATCAGTGAGTCCCTGGAATACAGGGGGGCGGACACTGAAGCTTTCTTT.

The chain has TRBV19 and TRBJ2-3; tentatively, D is TRBD2 (6 bases). V dropped 11 bases and J dropped 3 bases, with 18 bases sitting between them. From germline, CDR1 is LNHDA and CDR2 SQIVND (reference sequence). CDR3 length: 14 residues. DNA of the CDR3: TGTGCCTCCCAGGCGGGATTACGGACAGATACGCAGTATTTT. Translating gives CASQAGLRTDTQYF.

The sample holds a few counts of this clone. The rearrangement uses TRBV5-4 and TRBJ2-5, with TRBD2 as a possible D gene (6 bases). In germline, CDR1 is SGHNT, CDR2 YYREEE (reference sequence). The CDR3 totals 14 residues. V was trimmed by 4 bases and J by 5 bases, leaving 15 bases between them. The CDR3 region is CASSGEAALETQYF. The CDR3 DNA sequence: TGTGCCAGCAGCGGGGAGGCAGCTCTGGAGACCCAGTACTTC.

This chain connects TRBV6-1 to TRBJ1-1; D is unclear. CDR1 is MNHNS, CDR2 SASEGT, per germline. Trimming cost V 6 bases and J 8 bases, with 7 bases left between them. The CDR3 is 10 residues long. CDR3 in amino acids: CASSFFEAFF. CDR3 bases: TGTGCCAGCAGCTTTTTCGAAGCTTTCTTT.